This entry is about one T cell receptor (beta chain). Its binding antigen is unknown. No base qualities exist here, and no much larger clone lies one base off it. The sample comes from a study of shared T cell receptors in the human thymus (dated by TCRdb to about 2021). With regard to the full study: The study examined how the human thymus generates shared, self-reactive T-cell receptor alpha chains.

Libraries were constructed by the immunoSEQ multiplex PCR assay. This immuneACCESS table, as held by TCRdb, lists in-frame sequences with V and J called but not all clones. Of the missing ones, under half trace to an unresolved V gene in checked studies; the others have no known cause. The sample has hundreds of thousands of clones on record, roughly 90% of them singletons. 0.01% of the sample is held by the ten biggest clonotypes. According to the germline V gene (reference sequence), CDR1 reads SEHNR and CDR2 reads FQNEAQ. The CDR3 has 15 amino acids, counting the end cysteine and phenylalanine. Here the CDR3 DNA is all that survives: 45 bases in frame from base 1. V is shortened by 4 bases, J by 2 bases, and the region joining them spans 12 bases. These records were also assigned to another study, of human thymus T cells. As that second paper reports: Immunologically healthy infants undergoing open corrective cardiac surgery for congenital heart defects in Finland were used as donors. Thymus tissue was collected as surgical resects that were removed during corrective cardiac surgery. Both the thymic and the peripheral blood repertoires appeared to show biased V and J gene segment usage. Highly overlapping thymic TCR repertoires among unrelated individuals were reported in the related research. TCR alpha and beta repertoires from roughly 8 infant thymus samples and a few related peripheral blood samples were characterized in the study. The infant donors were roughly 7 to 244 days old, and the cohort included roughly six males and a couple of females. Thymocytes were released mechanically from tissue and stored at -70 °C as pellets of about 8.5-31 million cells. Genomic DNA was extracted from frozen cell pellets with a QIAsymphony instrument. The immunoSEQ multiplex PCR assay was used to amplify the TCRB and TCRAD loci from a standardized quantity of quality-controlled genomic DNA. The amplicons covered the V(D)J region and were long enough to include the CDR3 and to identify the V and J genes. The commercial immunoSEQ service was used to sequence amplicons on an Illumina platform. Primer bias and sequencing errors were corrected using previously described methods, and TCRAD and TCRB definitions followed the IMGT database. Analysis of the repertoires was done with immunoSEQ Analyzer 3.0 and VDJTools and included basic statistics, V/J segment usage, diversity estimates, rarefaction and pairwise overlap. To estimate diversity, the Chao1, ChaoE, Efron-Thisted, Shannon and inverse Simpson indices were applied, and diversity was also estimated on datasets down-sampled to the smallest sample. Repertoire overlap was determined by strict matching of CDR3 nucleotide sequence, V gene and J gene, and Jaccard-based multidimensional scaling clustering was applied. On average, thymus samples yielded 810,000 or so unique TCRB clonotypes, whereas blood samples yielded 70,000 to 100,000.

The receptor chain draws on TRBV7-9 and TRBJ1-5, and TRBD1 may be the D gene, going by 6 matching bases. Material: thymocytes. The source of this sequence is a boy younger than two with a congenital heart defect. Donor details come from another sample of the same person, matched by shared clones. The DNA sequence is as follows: TGTGCCAGCAGCTCGGGACAAGGTCGCAATCAGCCCCAGCATTTT. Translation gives CASSSGQGRNQPQHF. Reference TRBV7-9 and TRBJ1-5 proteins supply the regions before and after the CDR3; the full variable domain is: DTGVSQNPRHKITKRGQNVTFRCDPISEHNRLYWYRQTLGQGPEFLTYFQNEAQLEKSRLLSDRFSAERPKGSFSTLEIQRTEQGDSAMYLCASSSGQGRNQPQHFGDGTRLSIL.